A selection of T cell receptor beta chains follows, all from one sample in a study of beta chain features in type 1 diabetes. Generated by immunoSEQ multiplex PCR, the TCRdb table keeps only in-frame clones and is missing some. The repertoire has about 900,000 clones, 17% of them found once; the top ten carry around 0.02%. The sequenced sample consisted of naive CD4+ T cells from blood. The receptors come from a woman aged 18-35 years in good health. CDR3s leave out the opening cysteine and the closing phenylalanine or tryptophan. Each record gives: J gene, V gene, CDR3 protein.

TRBJ1-2,TRBV7-9,ASSGDSFNYGYT
TRBJ2-1,TRBV29-1,SVAPRAARGGEQF
TRBJ2-7,TRBV11-2,ASSRLTSGSYEQY
TRBJ2-7,TRBV7-2,ASSLATGQLYEQY
TRBJ2-2,TRBV5-1,ASAVEGPDTGELF
TRBJ2-7,TRBV7-8,ASSLPPWRVGSYEQY
TRBJ2-2,TRBV10-3,AITGSVTVGGELF
TRBJ2-1,TRBV9,ASSLNPGISSYNEQF
TRBJ2-7,TRBV5-4,ASSLVTADYEQY
TRBJ2-1,TRBV4-3,ASSQVHPWDRAANEQF
TRBJ2-7,TRBV28,ASRDSAYEQY
TRBJ2-3,TRBV27,ASSFSASGTSTDTQY
TRBJ1-2,TRBV18,ASSPPGTLTNYGYT
TRBJ2-1,TRBV28,ASSLNGYEQF
TRBJ2-5,TRBV4-1,ASSQDRGFGETQY
TRBJ1-2,TRBV18,ASSERTLRNYGYT
TRBJ2-7,TRBV28,ASTGGTGEQY